This T cell receptor beta chain is drawn from a study of cytomegalovirus exposure and HLA in healthy donors. Trimming took 4 bases from V and 7 from J, leaving 23 bases between them. Germline V gives CDR1 MNHNS, CDR2 SASEGT. The CDR3 has 17 residues. Note on this clone: Its antigen is as yet unknown.

Whole-study results and caveats: In a later analysis, productive TCRs from donors in an Asian-associated ancestry cluster reportedly carried fewer N-insertions than the cohort mean. Near-uniform donor sequencing depth was presumed by presence/absence analyses. The classifier reportedly diagnosed cytomegalovirus status with high specificity and sensitivity.

PCR primers comprised 60 Vbeta and 13 Jbeta primers. Clones were sequenced by immunoSEQ multiplex PCR, and TCRdb holds only the in-frame ones, with some missing. This sample carries approximately 89,000 clones, roughly 80% of them seen once, and the ten largest clones take 3.7%. The rearrangement joins TRBV6-1 to TRBJ1-5, with D possibly matching TRBD1 (5 bases). The source is a man younger than 45 in good health and CMV-seronegative. Sequences were obtained from PBMCs. The CDR3 sequence: CASSGVRREGARQPQHF. The CDR3 nucleotides are TGTGCCAGCAGTGGAGTTAGGCGGGAAGGGGCTCGGCAGCCCCAGCATTTT.